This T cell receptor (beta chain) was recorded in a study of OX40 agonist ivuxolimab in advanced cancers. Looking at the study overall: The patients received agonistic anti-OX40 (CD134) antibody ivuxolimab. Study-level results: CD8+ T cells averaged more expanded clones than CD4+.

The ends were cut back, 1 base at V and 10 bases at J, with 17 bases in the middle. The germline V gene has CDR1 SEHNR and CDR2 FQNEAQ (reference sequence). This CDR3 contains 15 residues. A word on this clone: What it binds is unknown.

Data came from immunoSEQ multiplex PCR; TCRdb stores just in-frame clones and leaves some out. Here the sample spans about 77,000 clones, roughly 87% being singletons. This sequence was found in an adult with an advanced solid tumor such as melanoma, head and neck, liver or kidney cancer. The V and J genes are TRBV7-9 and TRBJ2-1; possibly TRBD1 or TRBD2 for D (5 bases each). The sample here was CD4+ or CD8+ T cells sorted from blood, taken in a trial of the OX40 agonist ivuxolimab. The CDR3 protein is CASSLEGLGTSEQFF. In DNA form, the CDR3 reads TGTGCCAGCAGCTTAGAGGGGTTGGGGACGAGCGAGCAGTTCTTC.